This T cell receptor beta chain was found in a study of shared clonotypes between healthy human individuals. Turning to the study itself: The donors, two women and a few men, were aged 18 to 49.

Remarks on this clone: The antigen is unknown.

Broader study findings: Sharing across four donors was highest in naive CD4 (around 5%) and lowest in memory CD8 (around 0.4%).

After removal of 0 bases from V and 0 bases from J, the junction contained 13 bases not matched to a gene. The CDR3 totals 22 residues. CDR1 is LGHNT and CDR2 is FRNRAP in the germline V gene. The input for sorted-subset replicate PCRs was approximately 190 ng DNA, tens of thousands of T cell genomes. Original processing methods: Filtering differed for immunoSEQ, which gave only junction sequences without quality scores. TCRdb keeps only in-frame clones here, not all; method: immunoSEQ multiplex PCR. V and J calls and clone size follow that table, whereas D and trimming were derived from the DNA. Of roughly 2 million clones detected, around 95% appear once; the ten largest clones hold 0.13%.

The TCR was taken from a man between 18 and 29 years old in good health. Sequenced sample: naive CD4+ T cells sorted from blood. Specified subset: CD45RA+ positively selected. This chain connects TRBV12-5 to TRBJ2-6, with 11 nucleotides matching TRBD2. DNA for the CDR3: TGTGCTAGTGGTTTGGTAGTCTGGGTCGGACTAGCGGGCAGCTCTGGGGCCAACGTCCTGACTTTC. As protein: CASGLVVWVGLAGSSGANVLTF.